These 13 T cell receptor beta chains were sequenced from one sample in a study of blood T cell repertoires in COVID-19. Clones were sequenced by immunoSEQ multiplex PCR, and TCRdb holds only the in-frame ones, with some missing. The table includes about 360,000 clones, roughly 87% detected once. Input material: PBMCs or T cells enriched from blood (not recorded which). The receptors here all came from a middle-aged woman with acute COVID-19.

The V gene is TRBV9, the J gene TRBJ2-1; 9 nucleotides align to TRBD1. The CDR3 totals 15 residues. The germline V gene encodes CDR1 SGDLS and CDR2 YYNGEE. The V segment lost 3 bases and the J segment 9 bases; nucleotides outside the gene matches: 10. CDR3 DNA sequence: TGTGCCAGCAGCGCACCCGGGACAGGGAGGGCTGAGCAGTTCTTC. Its protein product is CASSAPGTGRAEQFF.

This sequence joins TRBV5-5 and TRBJ1-4; 7 bases agree with TRBD1. Germline V gene data show CDR1 as SGHKS and CDR2 as YYEKEE (reference sequence). The CDR3 is 15 amino acids. Trimming took 0 bases from V and 6 from J; bases not matched to a gene: 5. For the CDR3, the DNA is TGTGCCAGCAGCTTGGCCGAGACAGGGTATGAAAAACTGTTTTTT. Translating it yields CASSLAETGYEKLFF.

The V gene is TRBV19, the J gene TRBJ2-5; a possible D gene is TRBD1 (6 bases). Trimming shortened V by 6 bases and J by 0 bases, and 17 bases separated the two germline ends. The CDR3 is 16 amino acids. Germline V gene sequence: CDR1 LNHDA, CDR2 SQIVND (reference sequence). The CDR3 nucleotides are TGTGCCAGTAGAGACTCATCCCACAGGGACCAAGAGACCCAGTACTTC. It translates to CASRDSSHRDQETQYF.

A word on this clone: Within the sample, other DNA sequences also encode this same CDR3. The genes are TRBV11-2 and TRBJ2-5; 9 bases line up with TRBD2. Per the germline V gene, CDR1 is SGHAT and CDR2 is FQNNGV. V lost 5 bases to trimming and J lost 4 bases; unmatched junction nucleotides: 5. CDR3 length: 14 amino acids. CDR3 bases: TGTGCCAGCAGCCGCCTGGGACTAGCAGAGACCCAGTACTTC. It encodes CASSRLGLAETQYF.

The chain uses TRBV11-2 and TRBJ1-2, with a weak D call TRBD1 (6 bases). Trimming took 0 bases from V and 4 from J, leaving 12 bases between them. The CDR3 extends over 15 amino acids. Per the germline V gene, CDR1 is SGHAT and CDR2 is FQNNGV. The CDR3 DNA follows: TGTGCCAGCAGCTTAGATCGCCAGGGGTCCTATGGCTACACCTTC. This translates into CASSLDRQGSYGYTF.

This chain connects TRBV5-6 to TRBJ1-4; possibly TRBD1 for D (6 bases). Germline assignment: CDR1 SGHDT and CDR2 YYEEEE. This CDR3 is built from 15 residues. Trimming pared 4 bases from V and 2 bases from J, leaving 12 bases between. The chain's CDR3 is CASSETGSTNEKLFF. DNA for the CDR3: TGTGCCAGCAGCGAGACAGGTTCGACTAATGAAAAACTGTTTTTT.

The chain couples TRBV9 to TRBJ2-3; D not resolved. The germline CDR1 and CDR2 sequences are SGDLS and YYNGEE. The CDR3 is 13 amino acids. Trimming took off 1 base at V and 6 bases at J, with 9 bases between the two ends. This chain's CDR3 is CASSVREADTQYF. The DNA of the CDR3 is TGTGCCAGCAGCGTACGAGAGGCGGATACGCAGTATTTT.

The V gene is TRBV7-2, the J gene TRBJ2-3, with TRBD2 matching 9 bases. Germline values: CDR1 SGHTA, CDR2 FQGNSA. There are 16 residues in the CDR3. Germline trimming cut 5 bases from V and 5 bases from J; bases unmatched to any gene: 11. As DNA, the CDR3 is TGTGCCAGCAGCCCTCCGGCGAGCGGGGGGAGAGATACGCAGTATTTT. Amino acid sequence: CASSPPASGGRDTQYF. Using reference TRBV7-2 and TRBJ2-3 for the parts outside the CDR3, the full variable domain is GAGVSQSPSNKVTEKGKDVELRCDPISGHTALYWYRQSLGQGLEFLIYFQGNSAPDKSGLPSDRFSAERTGGSVSTLTIQRTQQEDSAVYLCASSPPASGGRDTQYFGPGTRLTVL.

The V call is TRBV9, the J call TRBJ1-3, with 8 bases identical to TRBD1. After removal of 0 bases from V and 4 bases from J, the junction contained 12 bases not matched to a gene. The CDR3 contains 18 residues. Germline CDR1 and CDR2: SGDLS and YYNGEE. The CDR3 here is CASSVVKGFRTGGNTIYF. The CDR3 nucleotides read TGTGCCAGCAGCGTAGTAAAAGGATTTCGGACAGGGGGAAACACCATATATTTT.

The chain employs TRBV10-2 and TRBJ2-5; TRBD1 aligns across 7 bases. V was clipped by 6 bases and J by 0 bases; unmatched bases: 4. The germline gives CDR1 WSHSY, CDR2 SAAADI. CDR3 size: 14 residues. For the CDR3, the DNA is TGCGCCAGCAGGGAGACAGGGAACCAAGAGACCCAGTACTTC. This gives the protein CASRETGNQETQYF.

This chain uses TRBV3-1 (or the pseudogene TRBV3-2) with TRBJ1-5; a weak D match, TRBD1 (6 bases). The CDR3 runs to 18 residues. Germline V gene data show CDR1 as LGHDT and CDR2 as YNNKEL (reference sequence). Trimming removed 4 bases from V and 3 bases from J, with 22 bases in between. CDR3 nucleotides: TGTGCCAGCAGCCCACGTCACCAGGGGTGGGGCGTCAATCAGCCCCAGCATTTT. Its protein is CASSPRHQGWGVNQPQHF.

The J gene is TRBJ2-2, the V gene TRBV27; a possible D gene is TRBD1 (5 bases). The CDR3 extends over 16 amino acids. The V gene lost 2 bases and the J gene lost 1 base, with 11 bases spanning the gap. Germline CDR1 and CDR2: MNHEY and SMNVEV (reference sequence). CDR3 sequence (DNA): TGTGCCAGCAGTTTAGGGGCACCAAAGAACACCGGGGAGCTGTTTTTT. This gives the protein CASSLGAPKNTGELFF.

This chain links TRBV3-1 (or the pseudogene TRBV3-2) with TRBJ2-7; TRBD2 might be the D (5 bases). V was cut by 3 bases and J by 2 bases, with 11 bases left in between. This CDR3 is built from 14 residues. CDR1 LGHDT and CDR2 YNNKEL come from the germline V gene (reference sequence). CDR3 protein: CASSHLGAPYEQYF. CDR3 bases: TGTGCCAGCAGCCATCTGGGAGCCCCCTACGAGCAGTACTTC.